This TCR beta chain was sequenced in a study of shared clonotypes between healthy human individuals. From germline, CDR1 is SGHRS and CDR2 YFSETQ. The CDR3 length is 14 residues. Trimming shortened V by 0 bases and J by 1 base, and 8 bases separated the two germline ends. Within Nashville, Tennessee resided all donors, each a Caucasian adult. TCRdb's copy holds only in-frame clones and misses some; the assay was immunoSEQ multiplex PCR. The repertoire holds 2,500,000 or so clones, with 80% to 95% as singletons. Specimen: naive CD4+ T cells from PBMCs. Subset reported: CD45RA+ positively selected. This chain connects TRBV5-1 to TRBJ2-7, with unresolved D. This TCR derives from a man aged 18 to 29 in good health. Some clones in this sample may be carry-over from other donors' samples. The chain's CDR3 is CASSLVGPSYEQYF. CDR3 nucleotide sequence: TGCGCCAGCAGCTTGGTCGGCCCGTCCTACGAGCAGTACTTC.